This T cell receptor beta chain was profiled in a study of Graves' ophthalmopathy and Graves' hyperthyroidism. Germline CDR1 and CDR2: MNHEY and SVGAGI. The CDR3 length is 15 residues. Unmatched junction bases numbered 10, after V lost 4 bases and J lost 8 bases. RNA transcripts were the template, and TCR beta CDR3 regions were amplified from them. HTBI-primed RT-PCR formed the first round, and a multiplex PCR formed the second. One entry per CDR3 protein, called by TCRdb with MiXCR from the multiplex PCR reads. The sample contains about 220,000 distinct CDR3 sequences, around a fifth of which appear only once.

Sequencing was done on a sample of peripheral blood. The rearrangement joins TRBV6-5 to TRBJ1-2; 10 nucleotides match TRBD1. This receptor was taken from a woman aged 45 to 65 with Graves' ophthalmopathy. The CDR3 spells CASSLPTGGMRGYTF. DNA of the CDR3: TGTGCCAGCAGTTTACCGACAGGGGGCATGCGGGGCTACACCTTC.